This T cell receptor (beta chain) was profiled in a study of T cells after yellow fever vaccination. Germline V gene data show CDR1 as MNHNS and CDR2 as SASEGT. V was shortened by 0 bases and J by 5 bases, with 12 bases between the two germline ends. The CDR3 loop spans 15 amino acids. This clonotype turned up a few times. Its antigen is undetermined. General study results and limits: Booster sampling recovered most clones from primary vaccination (nearly 98% CD4, around 90% CD8).

Template switching with 5'RACE generated the TCR cDNA and added a universal primer site and UMIs. TCRdb recomputed calls from the 5' RACE reads with MiXCR, one row per CDR3 protein. The sample carries 500,000 to 650,000 distinct CDR3 sequences, less than 20% recorded once. The specimen comprised PBMCs, sampled about 5 days after the first yellow fever vaccination. The chain carries TRBV6-1 and TRBJ2-3, with D possibly being TRBD2 (6 bases). This receptor was taken from a man between 18 and 35 years old who received the YFV17D yellow fever vaccine. CDR3 in DNA: TGTGCCAGCAGTGAAGCGCATCGGGGGAAAGATACGCAGTATTTT. It yields the protein CASSEAHRGKDTQYF.